These T cell receptor beta chains were read from a single sample in a study of shared clonotypes between healthy human individuals. The table came from immunoSEQ multiplex PCR; TCRdb's copy has only in-frame clones and leaves some out. Here the sample spans approximately 2,200,000 clones, about 93% being singletons. The sample consisted of naive CD8+ T cells from PBMCs. The receptors were sampled from a man younger than 30 in good health. Some clones in this sample may be carry-over from other donors' samples. Each CDR3 is given with its conserved first and last residue. The order of the fields is D gene, J gene, clone size, V gene, CDR3 protein, CDR3 DNA. A D gene is named only where the DNA matches it firmly. Only some rows state a clone size, as once, few, many or a class for expanded clones.

d_call: TRBD1
j_call: TRBJ2-1
clone_size: NA
v_call: TRBV27
cdr3_aa: CASSLDRGNEQFF
cdr3_nt: TGTGCCAGCAGTCTGGACAGGGGCAATGAGCAGTTCTTC

d_call: NA
j_call: TRBJ2-7
clone_size: NA
v_call: TRBV15
cdr3_aa: CATSRARDRSEQYF
cdr3_nt: TGTGCCACCAGCAGAGCCCGGGACCGGAGCGAGCAGTACTTC

d_call: NA
j_call: TRBJ2-3
clone_size: NA
v_call: TRBV7-9
cdr3_aa: CASSATDTQYF
cdr3_nt: TGTGCCAGCAGCGCCACAGATACGCAGTATTTT

d_call: NA
j_call: TRBJ2-1
clone_size: once
v_call: TRBV5-1
cdr3_aa: CASSLFQPSNEQFF
cdr3_nt: TGCGCCAGCAGCTTGTTCCAGCCTAGTAATGAGCAGTTCTTC

d_call: TRBD2
j_call: TRBJ2-1
clone_size: NA
v_call: TRBV7-9
cdr3_aa: CASRTSGNEQFF
cdr3_nt: TGTGCCAGCAGAACTAGCGGAAATGAGCAGTTCTTC

d_call: TRBD2
j_call: TRBJ2-3
clone_size: NA
v_call: TRBV4-3
cdr3_aa: CASSQGQVLPPSGKLGTDTQYF
cdr3_nt: TGCGCCAGCAGCCAAGGACAGGTGTTACCCCCTAGCGGGAAACTCGGCACAGATACGCAGTATTTT

d_call: NA
j_call: TRBJ1-2
clone_size: NA
v_call: TRBV9
cdr3_aa: CASSAIVGDGYTF
cdr3_nt: TGTGCCAGCAGTGCAATTGTAGGGGATGGCTACACCTTC

d_call: TRBD1
j_call: TRBJ1-2
clone_size: NA
v_call: TRBV28
cdr3_aa: CASSYGDRGYGYTF
cdr3_nt: TGTGCCAGCAGTTATGGGGACAGGGGTTATGGCTACACCTTC

d_call: NA
j_call: TRBJ1-2
clone_size: NA
v_call: TRBV5-4
cdr3_aa: CASSRSRGSGGDGYTF
cdr3_nt: TGTGCCAGCAGCCGAAGCCGGGGCAGCGGGGGGGATGGCTACACCTTC

d_call: TRBD2
j_call: TRBJ2-2
clone_size: NA
v_call: TRBV13
cdr3_aa: CASSPGLAGGPLTGELFF
cdr3_nt: TGTGCCAGCAGCCCGGGACTAGCGGGAGGGCCGCTCACCGGGGAGCTGTTTTTT

d_call: TRBD1
j_call: TRBJ1-1
clone_size: once
v_call: TRBV18
cdr3_aa: CASSTGTENYLNTEAFF
cdr3_nt: TGTGCCAGCTCAACAGGGACAGAAAACTATCTGAACACTGAAGCTTTCTTT

d_call: TRBD2
j_call: TRBJ2-7
clone_size: NA
v_call: TRBV27
cdr3_aa: CASSIQTSGMGEQYF
cdr3_nt: TGTGCCAGCAGTATCCAGACTAGCGGGATGGGGGAGCAGTACTTC

d_call: NA
j_call: TRBJ2-7
clone_size: NA
v_call: TRBV5-1
cdr3_aa: CASSLEVGSYEQYF
cdr3_nt: TGCGCCAGCAGCTTGGAAGTAGGCTCGTACGAGCAGTACTTC

d_call: NA
j_call: TRBJ1-5
clone_size: NA
v_call: TRBV19
cdr3_aa: CASTVVQGAQPQHF
cdr3_nt: TGTGCCAGTACCGTCGTGCAGGGCGCTCAGCCCCAGCATTTT

d_call: NA
j_call: TRBJ2-5
clone_size: NA
v_call: TRBV18
cdr3_aa: CASSPGPQETQYF
cdr3_nt: TGTGCCAGCTCACCGGGACCCCAAGAGACCCAGTACTTC

d_call: TRBD2
j_call: TRBJ2-3
clone_size: NA
v_call: TRBV11-2
cdr3_aa: CASSDRTSGSLGDTQYF
cdr3_nt: TGTGCCAGCAGCGACAGGACTAGCGGGAGTTTGGGCGATACGCAGTATTTT

d_call: TRBD1
j_call: TRBJ1-5
clone_size: once
v_call: TRBV27
cdr3_aa: CASSLQGGQLFNQPQHF
cdr3_nt: TGTGCCAGCAGTTTGCAGGGGGGACAGCTTTTCAATCAGCCCCAGCATTTT

d_call: NA
j_call: TRBJ1-1
clone_size: few
v_call: TRBV21-1
cdr3_aa: CASLEVVGDMNTEAFF
cdr3_nt: TGTGCCAGCCTTGAGGTGGTGGGAGACATGAACACTGAAGCTTTCTTT

d_call: NA
j_call: TRBJ1-1
clone_size: once
v_call: TRBV27
cdr3_aa: CASSLSPYANTEAFF
cdr3_nt: TGTGCCAGCAGTTTATCCCCCTACGCGAACACTGAAGCTTTCTTT

d_call: TRBD2
j_call: TRBJ2-7
clone_size: NA
v_call: TRBV7-9
cdr3_aa: CASSLPFGGSFQYEQYF
cdr3_nt: TGTGCCAGCAGCTTACCTTTCGGCGGGAGTTTTCAGTACGAGCAGTACTTC

d_call: TRBD2
j_call: TRBJ2-1
clone_size: NA
v_call: TRBV11-2
cdr3_aa: CASSLVGLGSSYNEQFF
cdr3_nt: TGTGCCAGCAGCTTAGTCGGACTAGGGAGCTCCTACAATGAGCAGTTCTTC